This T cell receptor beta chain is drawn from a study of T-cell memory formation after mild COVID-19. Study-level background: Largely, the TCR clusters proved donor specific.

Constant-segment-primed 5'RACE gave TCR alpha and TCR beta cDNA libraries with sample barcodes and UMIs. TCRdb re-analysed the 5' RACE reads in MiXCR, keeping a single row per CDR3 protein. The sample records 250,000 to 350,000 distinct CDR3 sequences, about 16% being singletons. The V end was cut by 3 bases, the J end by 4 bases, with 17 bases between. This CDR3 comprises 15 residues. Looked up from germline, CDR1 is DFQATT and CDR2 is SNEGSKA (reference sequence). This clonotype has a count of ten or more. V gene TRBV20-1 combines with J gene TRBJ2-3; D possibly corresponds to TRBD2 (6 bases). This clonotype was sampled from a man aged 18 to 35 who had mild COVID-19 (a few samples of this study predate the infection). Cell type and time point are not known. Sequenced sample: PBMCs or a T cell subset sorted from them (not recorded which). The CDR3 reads CSARADYSFADTQYF. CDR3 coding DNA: TGCAGTGCTAGGGCGGACTATAGTTTTGCAGATACGCAGTATTTT.